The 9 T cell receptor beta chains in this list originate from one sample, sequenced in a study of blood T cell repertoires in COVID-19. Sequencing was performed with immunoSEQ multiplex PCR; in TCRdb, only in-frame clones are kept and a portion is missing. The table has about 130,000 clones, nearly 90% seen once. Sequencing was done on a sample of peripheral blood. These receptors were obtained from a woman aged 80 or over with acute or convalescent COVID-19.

The CDR3 region is CASSQEGVATEAFF. DNA of the CDR3: TGTGCCAGCAGCCAAGAAGGGGTCGCTACTGAAGCTTTCTTT. This chain uses TRBV4-2 with TRBJ1-1, with D perhaps matching TRBD1 (5 bases). V shed 0 bases and J shed 5 bases, with 10 bases lying between them. The CDR3 covers 14 residues. CDR1 and CDR2 from the germline V gene are LGHNA and YNFKEQ.

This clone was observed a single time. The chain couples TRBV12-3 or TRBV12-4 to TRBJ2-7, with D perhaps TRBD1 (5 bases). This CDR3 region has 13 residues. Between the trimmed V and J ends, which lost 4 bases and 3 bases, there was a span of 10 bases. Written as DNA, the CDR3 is TGTGCCAGCAGTTCAGGGTTGGTCTACGAGCAGTACTTC. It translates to CASSSGLVYEQYF.

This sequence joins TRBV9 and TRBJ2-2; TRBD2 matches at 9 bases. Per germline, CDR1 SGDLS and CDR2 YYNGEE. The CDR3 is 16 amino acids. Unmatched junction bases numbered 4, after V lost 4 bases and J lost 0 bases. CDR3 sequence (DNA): TGTGCCAGCAGCCTCCGACTAGCGGCGAACACCGGGGAGCTGTTTTTT. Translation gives CASSLRLAANTGELFF.

For the CDR3, the DNA is TGTGCCAGCAGCTATGGAGAGACCCAGTACTTC. Its protein product is CASSYGETQYF. This sequence joins TRBV12-3 or TRBV12-4 and TRBJ2-5, with D unclear. The CDR3 loop spans 11 amino acids. V was pared by 6 bases and J by 4 bases, with 6 bases between.

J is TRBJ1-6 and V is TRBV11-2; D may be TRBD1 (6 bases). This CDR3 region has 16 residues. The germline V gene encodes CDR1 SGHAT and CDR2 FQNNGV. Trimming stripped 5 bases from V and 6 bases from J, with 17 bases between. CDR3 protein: CASSPRTGRSNSPLHF. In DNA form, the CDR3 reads TGTGCCAGCAGCCCTAGAACAGGGCGGAGTAATTCACCCCTCCACTTT.

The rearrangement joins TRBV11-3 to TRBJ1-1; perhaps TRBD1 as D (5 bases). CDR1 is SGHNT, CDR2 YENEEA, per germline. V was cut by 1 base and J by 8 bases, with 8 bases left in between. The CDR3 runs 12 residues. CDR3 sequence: CASSLGSGEAFF. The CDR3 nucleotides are TGTGCCAGCAGCTTAGGGTCAGGGGAAGCTTTCTTT.

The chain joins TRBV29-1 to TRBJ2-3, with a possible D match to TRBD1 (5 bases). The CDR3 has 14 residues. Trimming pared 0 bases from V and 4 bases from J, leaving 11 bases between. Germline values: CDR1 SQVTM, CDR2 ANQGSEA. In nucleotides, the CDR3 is TGCAGCGTTGAAGAGGCAGGGCGAGCAGATACGCAGTATTTT. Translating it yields CSVEEAGRADTQYF.

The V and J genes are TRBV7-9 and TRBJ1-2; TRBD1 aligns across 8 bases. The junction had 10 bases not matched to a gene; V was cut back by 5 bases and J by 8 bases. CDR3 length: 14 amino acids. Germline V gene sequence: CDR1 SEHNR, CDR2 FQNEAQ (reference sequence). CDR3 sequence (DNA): TGTGCCAGCAGCGCCCGGACAGGGTTCGGCGGCTACACCTTC. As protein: CASSARTGFGGYTF.

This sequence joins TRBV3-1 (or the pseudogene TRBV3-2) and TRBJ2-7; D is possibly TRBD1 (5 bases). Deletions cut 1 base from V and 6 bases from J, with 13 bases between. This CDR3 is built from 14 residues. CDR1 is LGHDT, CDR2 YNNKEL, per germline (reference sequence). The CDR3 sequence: CASSQATGAGEQYF. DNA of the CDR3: TGTGCCAGCAGCCAAGCCACAGGAGCAGGCGAGCAGTACTTC.